The text below deals with one TCR beta chain. The data were taken from a study of beta chain features in type 1 diabetes. CDR3 length: 13 amino acids. Trimming shortened V by 4 bases and J by 1 base, and 7 bases separated the two germline ends. The germline V gene encodes CDR1 MNHNY and CDR2 SVGAGI (reference sequence). The study reverse transcribed the entire isolated RNA, so it sequenced expressed TCRB transcripts. Generated by immunoSEQ multiplex PCR, the TCRdb table keeps only in-frame clones and is missing some. The sample includes fewer than 500,000 clones, around 13% seen only once; the top ten take 0.035% to 0.04%.

Material for sequencing was naive CD4+ T cells from blood. The receptor was derived from a man aged 25 to 40 in good health. The rearrangement uses TRBV6-6 and TRBJ2-5; D unclear. CDR3 nucleotide sequence: TGTGCCAGCAGTTCTGGGTCCCAAGAGACCCAGTACTTC. Translation gives CASSSGSQETQYF.